The clone carrying this T cell receptor beta chain occurred a few times. The sample is drawn from a study of STAT5B mutations in CD4+ large granular lymphocyte leukemia. Trimming removed 4 bases from V and 5 bases from J, with 5 bases in between. The CDR3 runs to 11 residues. From germline, CDR1 is MNHEY and CDR2 SVGAGI. Bead-separated CD4+, CD4+CD8+, CD57+ or CD56+ fractions, or PBMC, were used. Only in-frame clones appear in the TCRdb table, and some are missing; sequencing was by immunoSEQ multiplex PCR. The table records a few thousand clones, 77% of them present only once. This chain connects TRBV6-5 to TRBJ1-1; no reliable D call. This TCR was sampled from a man in his 60s with CD4+ T-cell large granular lymphocyte leukemia. Material: PBMCs. The CDR3 sequence is CASSLGTEAFF. In nucleotides, the CDR3 is TGTGCCAGCAGTTTGGGGACTGAAGCTTTCTTT.